The clone carrying this T cell receptor beta chain was counted ten times or more. Antigen specificity is unknown. As the template, RNA transcripts were used to amplify TCR beta CDR3 regions. Following a first-round RT-PCR that used HTBI primers, a second-round multiplex PCR was carried out. One entry per CDR3 protein, called by TCRdb with MiXCR from the multiplex PCR reads. The data contain about 480,000 distinct CDR3 sequences, around 14% of them seen just once; the ten biggest clones take up over 8%. The data were obtained in a study of Graves' ophthalmopathy and Graves' hyperthyroidism. General observations from the study: In blood appeared most of the expanded thyroid clonotypes whose frequency exceeded 0.001.

Sequences were obtained from blood. The TCR sequence derives from a woman aged 25 to 39 with Graves' ophthalmopathy.

This CDR3 is CASSPPAGQGTYEQYF. CDR3 nucleotides: TGTGCCAGCTCACCACCCGCAGGACAGGGTACCTACGAGCAGTACTTC. J is TRBJ2-7 and V is TRBV18, with 8 bases fitting TRBD1. The CDR3 loop spans 16 amino acids. In germline, CDR1 is KGHSH, CDR2 LQKENI. The V segment lost 0 bases and the J segment 2 bases; nucleotides outside the gene matches: 6.